The present T cell receptor beta chain was sequenced within a study of blood T cell repertoires in COVID-19. Turning to the study itself: Italy, Spain and the United States were the sources of the convalescent and acute COVID-19 samples. Sources were T cells, B-cell-depleted T cells, or PBMCs; the material itself was cDNA or gDNA.

This clone has a handful of counts. The ends lost 3 bases at V and 3 bases at J; junction bases unmatched: 3. The CDR3 runs 14 residues. Germline CDR1 and CDR2: LGHNA and YNFKEQ. Original data processing: How many nucleated cells were present was estimated from reference gene primer amplification. The repertoire was sequenced with immunoSEQ multiplex PCR; TCRdb's copy has only in-frame clones and lacks some. Clone size and V and J calls were adopted from that table, with D and trimming inferred from the DNA. The sample includes about 190,000 clones, over 70% seen only once; the top ten take 5.5% to 8.5%.

The sequenced sample was peripheral blood. The receptor was derived from a man between 60 and 75 years old with acute or convalescent COVID-19. V gene TRBV4-2 combines with J gene TRBJ1-2; 8 bases line up with TRBD1. The CDR3 DNA reads as TGTGCCAGCAGCCAGGACAGGGCGCACTATGGCTACACCTTC. This codes for CASSQDRAHYGYTF.